These 18 T cell receptor beta chains were all obtained from the same sample, sequenced in a study of memory CD4+ T cells and cytomegalovirus serostatus. This table comes from immunoSEQ multiplex PCR, and its TCRdb copy is limited to in-frame clones, with some not included. The repertoire holds approximately 46,000 clones, with around four fifths as singletons. The sort gate was single viable CD3+CD4+CD8-CD45RO+ cells for memory CD4+ T cells. Sequencing used memory CD4+ T cells from blood. Receptors were obtained from an adult in good health and CMV-seronegative.

This clone ranks as medium-sized. The chain carries TRBV25-1 and TRBJ1-1; tentative D call: TRBD1 (6 bases). Deletions cut 6 bases from V and 5 bases from J, with 13 bases between. Germline lookup yields CDR1 MGHDK and CDR2 SYGVNS. CDR3 size: 13 residues. This chain's CDR3 is CASRPGAVTEAFF. DNA for the CDR3: TGTGCCAGCAGGCCGGGGGCGGTTACTGAAGCTTTCTTT.

The chain carries TRBV7-2 and TRBJ2-3; 9 nucleotides line up with TRBD2. There are 15 residues in the CDR3. The V gene end was trimmed by 5 bases and the J gene end by 1 base; junction bases not matched to a gene: 4. The germline gives CDR1 SGHTA, CDR2 FQGNSA. CDR3 loop: CASSPQRGGTDTQYF. The CDR3 DNA reads as TGTGCCAGCAGCCCACAGCGGGGGGGCACAGATACGCAGTATTTT.

The V gene is TRBV6-1, the J gene TRBJ1-1; 8 bases map to TRBD1. This CDR3 is 14 amino acids long. CDR1 is MNHNS and CDR2 is SASEGT in the germline V gene. V shed 5 bases, J shed 3 bases, and the junction held 5 bases outside the gene matches. CDR3 in amino acids: CASSPQGGDTEAFF. In nucleotides, the CDR3 is TGTGCCAGCAGTCCACAGGGGGGGGACACTGAAGCTTTCTTT.

The DNA for the CDR3 is TGTGCCAGCAGCCAGACTAGCGGGCCCTACAATGAGCAGTTCTTC. This encodes CASSQTSGPYNEQFF. The V gene is TRBV7-7, the J gene TRBJ2-1; 10 bases line up with TRBD2. V dropped 5 bases and J dropped 2; count of bases not matched to a gene: 3. Germline V lookup: CDR1 SSHAT, CDR2 FNYEAQ (reference sequence). The CDR3 consists of 15 residues.

This chain joins TRBV5-4 and TRBJ2-7; 9 bases align to TRBD2. Trimming took 0 bases from V and 2 from J; bases not matched to a gene: 3. Germline CDR1 and CDR2: SGHNT and YYREEE (reference sequence). This CDR3 region has 15 residues. The CDR3 DNA sequence: TGTGCCAGCAGCTTGGATTTAGCGGGAGCCTACGAGCAGTACTTC. Its protein product is CASSLDLAGAYEQYF.

In its sample, this clone was seen once. This chain links TRBV28 with TRBJ2-7, with no clear D. Germline lookup yields CDR1 MDHEN and CDR2 SYDVKM. The CDR3 sequence is 12 residues long. With 5 bases removed from V and 3 bases from J, the gap between germline ends came to 8 bases. CDR3 sequence reads: CASSKQFYEQYF. The CDR3 DNA reads TGTGCCAGCAGTAAACAGTTCTACGAGCAGTACTTC.

The chain uses TRBV11-2 and TRBJ1-5; D remains unclear. This CDR3 has 14 residues. In germline, CDR1 is SGHAT, CDR2 FQNNGV. Between the trimmed V and J ends, which lost 0 bases and 7 bases, there was a span of 10 bases. The CDR3 loop is CASSLDLPGQPQHF. The CDR3 DNA is TGTGCCAGCAGCTTAGACCTCCCGGGGCAGCCCCAGCATTTT.

J is TRBJ1-2 and V is TRBV7-2, with 10 bases identical to TRBD1. The V segment lost 3 bases and the J segment 2 bases; nucleotides outside the gene matches: 9. In germline, CDR1 is SGHTA, CDR2 FQGNSA. The length of the CDR3 is 17 residues. The DNA of the CDR3 is TGTGCCAGCAGCTTGGGAGGGACAGGGGCTTCGAACTATGGCTACACCTTC. Encoded protein: CASSLGGTGASNYGYTF.

In this sample, this clone turned up a few times. This chain joins TRBV19 and TRBJ1-6; no reliable D call. The V and J ends lost 9 bases and 7 bases respectively, with 7 bases between them. Looked up from germline, CDR1 is LNHDA and CDR2 is SQIVND (reference sequence). The CDR3 extends over 11 amino acids. The DNA of the CDR3 is TGTGCCAGCTCGGACAATTCACCCCTCCACTTT. It is translated as CASSDNSPLHF.

This chain links TRBV2 with TRBJ2-1; no clear D. V lost 3 bases, J lost 3 bases, and 9 bases lay in between. Germline loops: CDR1 SNHLY, CDR2 FYNNEI. CDR3 length: 14 amino acids. The CDR3 loop is CASSEGLIYNEQFF. The CDR3 bases are TGTGCCAGCAGTGAGGGCTTGATCTACAATGAGCAGTTCTTC.

This sequence joins TRBV30 and TRBJ2-6; no reliable D call. CDR1 and CDR2 (germline): GTSNPN, SVGIG (reference sequence). V was shortened by 2 bases and J by 0 bases, with 17 bases between the two germline ends. The CDR3 extends over 18 amino acids. CDR3 DNA: TGTGCCTGGAGTCGTGTACGTCGGTTTAGCTCTGGGGCCAACGTCCTGACTTTC. Protein: CAWSRVRRFSSGANVLTF.

V usage is TRBV7-9 and J usage is TRBJ1-4, with D possibly being TRBD1 (5 bases). Germline values: CDR1 SEHNR, CDR2 FQNEAQ (reference sequence). Trimming took 0 bases from V and 4 from J, leaving 12 bases between them. This CDR3 spans 16 amino acids. The CDR3 DNA follows: TGTGCCAGCAGCTTAGCGGGACCCGGGTTTAATGAAAAACTGTTTTTT. Its translation: CASSLAGPGFNEKLFF.

This clone was observed once. V gene TRBV4-3 combines with J gene TRBJ2-2; 8 bases fit TRBD2. Germline CDR1 is LGHNA and CDR2 is YSLEER. CDR3 length equals 17 residues. V shed 0 bases, J shed 7 bases, and the junction held 10 bases outside the gene matches. The chain's CDR3 is CASSQDLRGAGSGELFF. CDR3 nucleotides: TGCGCCAGCAGCCAAGATTTGCGGGGGGCCGGTAGCGGGGAGCTGTTTTTT.

This clone is a singleton in its sample. J is TRBJ1-2 and V is TRBV7-2, with TRBD1 matching 8 bases. The CDR3 contains 16 residues. Trimming at V came to 5 bases and at J to 0 bases, leaving 8 bases not matched to a gene. Germline CDR1 reads SGHTA; CDR2 reads FQGNSA. This chain's CDR3 is CASSSTDREANYGYTF. The CDR3 DNA reads as TGTGCCAGCAGCAGTACGGACAGGGAAGCTAACTATGGCTACACCTTC.

This CDR3 is CASSGGGSLGEKLFF. Written as DNA, the CDR3 is TGTGCCAGCAGTGGGGGCGGGTCCTTGGGTGAAAAACTGTTTTTT. This chain joins TRBV28 and TRBJ1-4; a weak D match, TRBD1 (6 bases). Germline loops: CDR1 MDHEN, CDR2 SYDVKM. V lost 5 bases and J 7 bases, leaving 17 bases between the germline ends. The CDR3 covers 15 residues.

The V gene is TRBV20-1, the J gene TRBJ1-2, with TRBD1 as a possible D gene (6 bases). The CDR3 has 11 amino acids. Germline CDR1 DFQATT, CDR2 SNEGSKA (reference sequence). The CDR3 nucleotides read TGCAGGGCAGGGGCGGGTGGTGGCTACACCTTC. Translation gives CRAGAGGGYTF.

The chain joins TRBV25-1 to TRBJ2-7, with a tentative D call TRBD2 (6 bases). This CDR3 comprises 14 residues. Deletions cut 4 bases from V and 7 bases from J, with 17 bases between. Germline CDR1 is MGHDK and CDR2 is SYGVNS. The CDR3 DNA is TGTGCCAGCAGTGCATCTAGCGCACTGGGGGAGCAGTACTTC. This codes for CASSASSALGEQYF.

The rearrangement uses TRBV25-1 and TRBJ1-5; D may be TRBD1 (6 bases). Germline V gene data show CDR1 as MGHDK and CDR2 as SYGVNS. The CDR3 is 14 amino acids. Trimming cost V 2 bases and J 7 bases, with 12 bases left between them. CDR3 in DNA: TGTGCCAGCAGTGAAAACAGGGATGGCCAGCCCCAGCATTTT. It codes for CASSENRDGQPQHF.